Given below is one TCR beta chain in context. Documented time point: peripheral blood 6 weeks after treatment start. Patients were diagnosed with urothelial carcinoma, either locally advanced or metastatic. The data belong to a study of PD-L1 blockade in urothelial cancer. Some clones are missing from TCRdb's copy, which holds only in-frame ones; the method was immunoSEQ multiplex PCR. This table has 100,000 to 150,000 clones, 86% appearing once. This clonotype originated in a man between 45 and 60 years old with urothelial cancer. The sequencing used PBMCs, collected around atezolizumab (anti-PD-L1) treatment.

The CDR3 here is CAWRPSGPPNEQFF. CDR3 in DNA: TGTGCCTGGAGACCTAGCGGACCACCCAATGAGCAGTTCTTC. The chain is built from TRBV30 and TRBJ2-1; 7 bases are a match to TRBD2. From germline, CDR1 is GTSNPN and CDR2 SVGIG (reference sequence). V was pared by 3 bases and J by 6 bases, with 8 bases of the junction left unmatched. CDR3 length equals 14 residues.